Sequencing of this T cell receptor beta chain was carried out in a study of blood T cell repertoires in COVID-19 (TCRdb year 2020). Concerning the study at large: Collaborator samples came from the United States, Italy and Spain and covered acute and convalescent phases of COVID-19. Sample metadata almost always included a de-identified subject ID, COVID-19 status, age in years and sex. A freely available public database, intended as a resource for researchers studying the immune response to SARS-CoV-2, is where the repertoires were released. The dataset comprised deeply sampled blood TCRbeta repertoires from subjects exposed to, actively infected with, or recovered from COVID-19. The prospective study material was composed of cDNA or gDNA derived from T cells, B-cell-depleted T cells, or PBMCs. HLA class I and class II types, where available, came from metadata supplied by the sample provider rather than from assay-based typing. Samples were obtained from the ongoing ImmuneRACE study (first 160 participants) and from 1,254 subjects provided by 6 global collaborators. Overall study results and their limits: How much clinical and demographic metadata was included differed by source and by participant, and the metadata was provided uncurated.

From the cysteine through the phenylalanine, the CDR3 covers 15 amino acids. The DNA shown is the 45-base CDR3, in frame from base 1. CDR1 LGHDT and CDR2 YNNKEL were looked up in the germline V gene (reference sequence). The germline V and J ends show losses of 4 bases and 8 bases respectively, and no gene match explains 10 bases of the junction. Points on this clone: There is no known antigen for this receptor. It has no much larger one-base neighbor in the sample; base qualities were not kept.

TCRbeta CDR3 regions were amplified from genomic DNA using the immunoSEQ Assay, a bias-controlled multiplex PCR. On the authors' methods: The number of nucleated cells in each sample was estimated by amplification of reference gene primers within the assay. To quantify the absolute abundance of each unique TCRbeta CDR3 rearrangement, sequence reads were collapsed and filtered. For each sample, productive Simpson clonality was calculated as the square root of Simpson's diversity index across productive rearrangements. TCRdb stores this immuneACCESS table with in-frame sequences only. Part of the clones is absent; in the studies checked, under half of the shortfall reflects unresolved V genes, and no reason is known for the rest. The V and J calls and clone size were taken over from that table, and D and trimming were inferred from the DNA. In this sample the table shows about 68,000 clones, 80% to 90% of which occur a single time. Roughly 2.3% of the sample is held by the ten biggest clonotypes.

The collaborating institutions used their own protocols to collect whole blood in K2EDTA tubes. For TCRbeta analysis, collaborators shipped samples as frozen whole blood, isolated PBMCs, or DNA extracted from either of those sample types. The clonotype originates from a human donor in a cohort sampled during active COVID-19. The chain employs TRBV3-1 (or the pseudogene TRBV3-2) and TRBJ2-3, with 9 bases in between that match TRBD2. Sequenced material: peripheral blood. DNA sequence: TGTGCCAGCAGCCTTAGCGGGAGCACGTCCCGTACGCAGTATTTT. Its protein is CASSLSGSTSRTQYF.